This T cell receptor beta chain was captured in a study of T cell responses to AZD1222 COVID-19 vaccine. Study-level points and caveats: Per reports, nearly half of all spike-specific TCRs target regions that are unmutated in variants. Clonal diversity was possibly underestimated, and white British individuals and females predominated among donors. Spike was spanned by vaccine-associated CD4 TCRs, which were dominant at 160-218 and 743-854.

As regards this clone: Its antigen is still unknown.

Here immunoSEQ multiplex PCR was the method, and the copy in TCRdb shows in-frame clones only, minus some. The sample carries under 50,000 clones, 75% to 90% recorded once. Germline values: CDR1 SGHTA, CDR2 FQGNSA. CDR3 length: 14 amino acids. With 5 bases removed from V and 5 bases from J, the gap between germline ends came to 15 bases. This TCR came from an adult who received the AZD1222 COVID-19 vaccine. Material: peripheral blood, obtained 28 days after the second AZD1222 dose. The chain couples TRBV7-2 to TRBJ1-2; D remains unclear. In nucleotides, the CDR3 is TGTGCCAGCAGCACCTCCGGGATGGATTATGGCTACACCTTC. The encoded protein is CASSTSGMDYGYTF.